The entry below gives a single T cell receptor beta chain sequence along with its context. The record originates from a study of blood T cell repertoires in COVID-19. Produced via immunoSEQ multiplex PCR; TCRdb's table is partial and in-frame only. This table holds fewer than 400,000 clones, around nine tenths found once. Sequencing was performed on PBMCs or T cells enriched from blood (not recorded which). The TCR originated in a woman aged 25 to 39 who had been exposed to COVID-19.

CDR3 bases: TGCGCCAGCAGCCAAGCTACCCCCGGGACAGGACTAGCCAAAAACATTCAGTACTTC. It is translated as CASSQATPGTGLAKNIQYF. This chain joins TRBV4-1 and TRBJ2-4; TRBD1 matches at 8 bases. V gave up 1 base and J gave up 0 bases; unmatched junction bases: 11. Germline V gene lookup returns CDR1 MGHRA and CDR2 YSYEKL. CDR3 size: 19 residues.